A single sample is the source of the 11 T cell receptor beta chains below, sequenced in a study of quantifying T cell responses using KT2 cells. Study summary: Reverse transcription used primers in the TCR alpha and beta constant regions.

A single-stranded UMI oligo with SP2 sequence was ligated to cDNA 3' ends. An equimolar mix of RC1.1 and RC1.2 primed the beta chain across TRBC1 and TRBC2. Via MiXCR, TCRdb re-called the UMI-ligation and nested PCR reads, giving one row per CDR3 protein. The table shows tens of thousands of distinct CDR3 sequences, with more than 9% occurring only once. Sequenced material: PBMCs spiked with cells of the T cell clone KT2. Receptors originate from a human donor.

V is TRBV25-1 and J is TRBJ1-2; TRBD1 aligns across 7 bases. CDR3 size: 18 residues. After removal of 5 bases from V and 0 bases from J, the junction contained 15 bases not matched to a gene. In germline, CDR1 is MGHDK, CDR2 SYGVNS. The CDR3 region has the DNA TGTGCCAGCAGTATCTGGGACAGACGAACACCAGCTAACTATGGCTACACCTTC. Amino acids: CASSIWDRRTPANYGYTF.

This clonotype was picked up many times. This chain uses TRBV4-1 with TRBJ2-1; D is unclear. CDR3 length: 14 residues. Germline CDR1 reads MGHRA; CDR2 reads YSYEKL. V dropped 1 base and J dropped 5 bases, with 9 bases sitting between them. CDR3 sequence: CASSQGSGDNEQFF. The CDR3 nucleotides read TGCGCCAGCAGCCAAGGGAGTGGCGACAATGAGCAGTTCTTC.

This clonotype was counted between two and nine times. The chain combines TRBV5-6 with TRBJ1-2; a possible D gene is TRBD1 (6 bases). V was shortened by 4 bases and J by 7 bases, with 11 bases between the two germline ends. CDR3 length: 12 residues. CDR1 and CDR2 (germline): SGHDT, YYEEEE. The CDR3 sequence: CASSIGGLGYTF. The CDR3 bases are TGTGCCAGCAGCATAGGGGGGCTTGGCTACACCTTC.

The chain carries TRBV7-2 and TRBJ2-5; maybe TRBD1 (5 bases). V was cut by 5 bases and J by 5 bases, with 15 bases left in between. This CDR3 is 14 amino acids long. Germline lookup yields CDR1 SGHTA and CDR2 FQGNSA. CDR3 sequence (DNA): TGTGCCAGCAGCCCCCAATCAGGGCCGGAGACCCAGTACTTC. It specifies CASSPQSGPETQYF.

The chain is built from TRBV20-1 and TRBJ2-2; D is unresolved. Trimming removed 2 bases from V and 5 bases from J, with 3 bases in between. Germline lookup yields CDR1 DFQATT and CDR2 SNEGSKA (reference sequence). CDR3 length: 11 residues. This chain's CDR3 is CSARSTGELFF. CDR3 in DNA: TGCAGTGCTAGATCAACCGGGGAGCTGTTTTTT.

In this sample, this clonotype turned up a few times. The CDR3 DNA follows: TGCAGTGCCCGCCCCGGGAGGGAGTACAATGAGCAGTTCTTC. This sequence encodes CSARPGREYNEQFF. The chain recombines TRBV20-1 with TRBJ2-1; 8 bases align to TRBD2. The CDR3 has 14 residues. The germline V gene encodes CDR1 DFQATT and CDR2 SNEGSKA (reference sequence). The junction had 8 bases not matched to a gene; V was cut back by 6 bases and J by 4 bases.

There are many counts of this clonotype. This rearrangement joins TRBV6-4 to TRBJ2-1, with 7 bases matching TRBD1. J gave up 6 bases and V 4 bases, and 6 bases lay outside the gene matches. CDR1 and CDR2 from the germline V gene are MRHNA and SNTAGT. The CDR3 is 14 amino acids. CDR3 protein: CASSGDSNTNEQFF. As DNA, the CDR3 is TGTGCCAGCAGTGGGGACAGTAATACCAATGAGCAGTTCTTC.

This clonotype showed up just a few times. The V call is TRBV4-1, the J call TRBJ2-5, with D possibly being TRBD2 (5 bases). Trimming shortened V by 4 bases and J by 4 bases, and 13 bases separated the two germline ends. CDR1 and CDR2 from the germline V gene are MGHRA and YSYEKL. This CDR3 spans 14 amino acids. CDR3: CASSPGPGRETQYF. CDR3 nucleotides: TGCGCCAGCAGCCCCGGCCCGGGGAGAGAGACCCAGTACTTC.

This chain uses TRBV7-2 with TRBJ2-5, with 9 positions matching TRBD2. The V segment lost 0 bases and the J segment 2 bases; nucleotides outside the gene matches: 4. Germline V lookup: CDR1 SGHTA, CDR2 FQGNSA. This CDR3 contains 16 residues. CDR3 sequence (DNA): TGTGCCAGCAGCTTAGCGTTAGCGGGGGCGCAAGAGACCCAGTACTTC. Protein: CASSLALAGAQETQYF.

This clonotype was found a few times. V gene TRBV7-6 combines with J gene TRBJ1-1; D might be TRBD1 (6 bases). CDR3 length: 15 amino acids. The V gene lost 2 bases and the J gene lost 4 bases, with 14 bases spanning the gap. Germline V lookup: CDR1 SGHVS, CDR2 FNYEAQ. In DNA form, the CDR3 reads TGTGCCAGCAGCTTAACGCTAAACAGGGCCACTGAAGCTTTCTTT. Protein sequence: CASSLTLNRATEAFF.

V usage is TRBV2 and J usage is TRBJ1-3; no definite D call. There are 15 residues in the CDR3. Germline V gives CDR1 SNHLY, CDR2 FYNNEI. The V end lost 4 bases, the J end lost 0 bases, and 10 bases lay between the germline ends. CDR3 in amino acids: CASSGVQFSGNTIYF. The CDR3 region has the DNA TGTGCCAGCAGTGGGGTTCAATTCTCTGGAAACACCATATATTTT.